This T cell receptor (beta chain) was found in a study of PD-L1 blockade in urothelial cancer. Study-wide context: A median approximately 150,000 T cells were found in blood samples.

This CDR3 has 16 residues. CDR1 is MNHEY, CDR2 SVGAGI, per germline. Trimming pared 0 bases from V and 8 bases from J, leaving 17 bases between. Sequencing used immunoSEQ multiplex PCR; TCRdb keeps in-frame clones, though not all of them. The sample yields 25,000 to 35,000 clones, over 75% seen once. The table lists this clone with a few counts. The chain is built from TRBV6-5 and TRBJ2-1; perhaps TRBD1 as D (6 bases). The clonotype originates from a man aged 50 or older with urothelial cancer. Specimen: PBMCs, collected around atezolizumab (anti-PD-L1) treatment. In DNA form, the CDR3 reads TGTGCCAGCAGTTACTCTCCCCAGGGGAAGGTCTATGAGCAGTTCTTC. Encoded protein: CASSYSPQGKVYEQFF.